This T cell receptor beta chain came from a study of cytomegalovirus exposure and HLA in healthy donors. Study-wide points: CMV serostatus alone was available as immune exposure information.

Primers included in the PCR were 60 Vbeta and 13 Jbeta primers. Libraries were prepared by immunoSEQ multiplex PCR; TCRdb keeps only in-frame clonotypes and omits some of them. The data hold approximately 150,000 clones, with almost 75% observed a single time. Worth noting for this clone: Its target is unknown.

This sequence was found in a woman in her late teens or twenties in good health and CMV-seropositive. The sample was PBMCs.

The CDR3 DNA reads as TGTGCCAGCAGCCCCTCATCGGAGGGGGCGAACTACGAGCAGTACTTC. Protein: CASSPSSEGANYEQYF. This rearrangement joins TRBV7-8 to TRBJ2-7; a weak D match, TRBD1 (7 bases). Looked up from germline, CDR1 is SGHVS and CDR2 is FQNEAQ. This CDR3 contains 16 residues. The V gene lost 5 bases and the J gene lost 3 bases, with 20 bases spanning the gap.